The T cell receptor (beta chain) described here comes from a study of blood T cells in healthy people across ages. PBMCs numbering at least 7 million were isolated per sample. The authors ran a second PCR of 7 to 11 cycles using a sample-barcoded 5' primer and a J-beta primer mix. Each CDR3 protein is one row after TCRdb ran MiXCR on the 5' RACE reads. The sample carries 890,000 or so distinct CDR3 sequences, 60% to 80% recorded once. CDR1 LGHNA and CDR2 YSLEER come from the germline V gene. The CDR3 extends over 15 amino acids. Details on this clonotype: What it recognizes is unknown.

General study results and limits: Not knowing donor CMV status may have confounded expanded clonotype changes. Significant beta diversity loss was already apparent by age approximately 40, declining roughly linearly.

Sequencing was performed on blood. V is TRBV4-3 and J is TRBJ2-7; 11 bases are shared with TRBD2. The end of the DNA fits TRBJ2-5 better, so the J call may be wrong. The receptor comes from a man aged 25-45 years in good health. The CDR3 sequence is CASSPLSSGGSTQYF. DNA of the CDR3: TGCGCCAGCAGCCCCCTTTCTAGCGGGGGGTCGACCCAGTACTTC.